The 9 T cell receptor beta chains given below trace back to one sample, sequenced in a study of a mutant IDH1 vaccine in newly diagnosed glioma. The time point denotes: week 47, end of study. The content of each vaccine dose was 300 ug of mutant IDH1 20-mer peptide, and topical imiquimod accompanied it. No antigen has been identified for these receptors. TCRdb's table, derived via immunoSEQ multiplex PCR, lists solely in-frame clones and lacks some. The profile shows 50,000 to 55,000 clones, about 61% of them singletons. Sample: peripheral blood mononuclear cells (PBMCs), taken from a glioma patient whose treatment included an IDH1 peptide vaccine. These receptors all stem from a middle-aged man with glioma. Some clones in this sample may be carry-over from other donors' samples.

The chain is built from TRBV5-1 and TRBJ2-5, with TRBD1 identical over 11 bases. Germline CDR1 SGHRS, CDR2 YFSETQ. V dropped 1 base and J dropped 4; count of bases not matched to a gene: 6. CDR3 length: 16 amino acids. CDR3 nucleotide sequence: TGCGCCAGCAGCTTGTTTAGGACAGGGGGCACAGAGACCCAGTACTTC. This encodes CASSLFRTGGTETQYF.

The chain recombines TRBV2 with TRBJ1-1; weak D call: TRBD1 (5 bases). V dropped 3 bases and J dropped 5 bases, with 13 bases sitting between them. Germline values: CDR1 SNHLY, CDR2 FYNNEI. The length of the CDR3 is 14 residues. The chain's CDR3 is CASSDLGPGTEAFF. The CDR3 coding sequence is TGTGCCAGCAGTGATTTGGGACCGGGGACTGAAGCTTTCTTT.

In this sample, this clone turned up a few times. This chain joins TRBV6-6 and TRBJ1-4; unclear D gene. Trimming took off 8 bases at V and 0 bases at J, with 7 bases between the two ends. The CDR3 length is 13 residues. From germline, CDR1 is MNHNY and CDR2 SVGAGI (reference sequence). CDR3 nucleotide sequence: TGTGCCAGCTGCCGGGCAACTAATGAAAAACTGTTTTTT. Its protein product is CASCRATNEKLFF.

V usage is TRBV7-2 and J usage is TRBJ2-5; 13 bases line up with TRBD2. Germline loops: CDR1 SGHTA, CDR2 FQGNSA. The CDR3 is made up of 17 amino acids. J was trimmed by 10 bases and V by 5 bases; bases with no gene match: 16. CDR3 sequence reads: CASSKFRTSGGGFGQYF. The CDR3 DNA sequence: TGTGCCAGCAGCAAATTTAGAACTAGCGGGGGGGGATTTGGCCAGTACTTC.

This clone was picked up a small number of times. V gene TRBV5-4 combines with J gene TRBJ1-2; 9 positions agree with TRBD1. Germline values: CDR1 SGHNT, CDR2 YYREEE (reference sequence). V trimming: 3 bases; J trimming: 9 bases; junction bases outside the gene matches: 9. The length of the CDR3 is 14 residues. The CDR3 sequence is CASSSLDRGSRYTF. The CDR3 region has the DNA TGTGCCAGCAGCTCGCTCGACAGGGGGAGCCGCTACACCTTC.

The chain couples TRBV7-8 to TRBJ1-3; D call uncertain. The CDR3 has 13 amino acids. V was pared by 5 bases and J by 5 bases, with 10 bases between. CDR1 is SGHVS and CDR2 is FQNEAQ in the germline V gene. The CDR3 here is CASSQSFRNTIYF. As DNA, the CDR3 is TGTGCCAGCAGCCAAAGTTTCAGAAACACCATATATTTT.

V gene TRBV5-4 combines with J gene TRBJ2-5; D uncertain. The length of the CDR3 is 15 residues. Germline CDR1 reads SGHNT; CDR2 reads YYREEE (reference sequence). V lost 7 bases and J lost 5, with 21 bases in between. CDR3 sequence: CASSTRGPLGETQYF. CDR3 sequence (DNA): TGTGCCAGCTCCACGAGAGGCCCTTTGGGGGAGACCCAGTACTTC.

The V and J genes are TRBV5-1 and TRBJ1-2; no firm D call. Germline CDR1 is SGHRS and CDR2 is YFSETQ. The CDR3 consists of 13 residues. V was cut by 0 bases and J by 2 bases, with 5 bases left in between. The CDR3 reads CASSLVTNYGYTF. The DNA for the CDR3 is TGCGCCAGCAGCTTGGTCACCAACTATGGCTACACCTTC.

This clone appeared a few times. The chain employs TRBV2 and TRBJ1-6; TRBD1 matches 7 bases. The germline V gene has CDR1 SNHLY and CDR2 FYNNEI. With 2 bases clipped from V and 8 bases from J, the junction kept 6 bases outside the gene matches. The CDR3 runs 15 residues. This CDR3 reads CASSEQGQLYSPLHF. CDR3 bases: TGTGCCAGCAGTGAACAGGGACAGCTTTATTCACCCCTCCACTTT.